The sample holds a few counts of the clone carrying this TCR beta chain. The data stem from a study of blood T cells in healthy people across ages. PCR was performed a second time for 7 to 11 cycles using a sample-barcoded 5' primer and a J-beta primer mix. A single record per CDR3 protein comes from TCRdb applying MiXCR to the 5' RACE reads. The data hold fewer than 1,000,000 distinct CDR3 sequences, with 40% to 50% observed a single time. The germline V and J ends were trimmed by 6 bases and 4 bases, with 8 bases remaining between them. The CDR3 runs to 12 residues. This receptor was identified in a man between 60 and 70 years old in good health. This chain links TRBV12-3 or TRBV12-4 with TRBJ2-3; D gene unclear. The specimen sequenced was blood. CDR3 nucleotides: TGTGCCAGCAGATCCGGAGCAGATACGCAGTATTTT. This sequence encodes CASRSGADTQYF.